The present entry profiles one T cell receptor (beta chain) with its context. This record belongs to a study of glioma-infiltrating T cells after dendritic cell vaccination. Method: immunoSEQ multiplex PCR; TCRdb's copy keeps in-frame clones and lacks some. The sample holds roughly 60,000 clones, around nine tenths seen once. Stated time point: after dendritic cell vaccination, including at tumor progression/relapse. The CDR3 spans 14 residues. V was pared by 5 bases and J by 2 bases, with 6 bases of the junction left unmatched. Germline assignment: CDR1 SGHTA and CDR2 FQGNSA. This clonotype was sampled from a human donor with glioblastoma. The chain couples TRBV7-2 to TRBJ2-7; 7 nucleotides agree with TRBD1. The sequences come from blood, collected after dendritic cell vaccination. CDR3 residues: CASSQRGLAYEQYF. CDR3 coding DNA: TGTGCCAGCAGCCAGAGGGGGCTAGCCTACGAGCAGTACTTC.